This TCR beta chain stems from a study of Ad26.COV2.S vaccination and SARS-CoV-2 variants. This CDR3 is 15 amino acids long. In germline, CDR1 is KGHSH, CDR2 LQKENI. The V end lost 6 bases, the J end lost 5 bases, and 18 bases lay between the germline ends. Some clones are missing from TCRdb's copy, which holds only in-frame ones; the method was immunoSEQ multiplex PCR. Of roughly 680,000 clones in the sample, about 90% were seen once. Sample treatment: about 20 received Ad26.COV2.S at low or high dose, single or two shots; about 5 received placebo; per-sample allocation not given. Samples came from day 63 after the first vaccine or placebo injection. Its platform was an Ad26 vector, and its expressed antigen was Wuhan-strain SARS-CoV-2 spike.

This sequence joins TRBV18 and TRBJ2-3, with D possibly being TRBD1 or TRBD2 (5 bases each). The origin of this receptor is a person aged 18-65 years who received the Ad26.COV2.S COVID-19 vaccine or a placebo. This specimen consisted of peripheral blood, obtained in a trial of Ad26.COV2.S vaccine versus placebo. DNA of the CDR3: TGTGCCAGCTCGGCCTTGGTTGGGGGAATAGATACGCAGTATTTT. It encodes CASSALVGGIDTQYF.